The TCR beta chain described here comes from a study of blood T cell repertoires in COVID-19. Study context: Material from acute and convalescent COVID-19 was sourced from the United States, Italy and Spain.

This CDR3 has 14 amino acids. From germline, CDR1 is SEHNR and CDR2 FQNEAQ (reference sequence). The V segment lost 5 bases and the J segment 4 bases; nucleotides outside the gene matches: 6. In the original workflow: Reference gene primer amplification gave nucleated cell count estimates. Sequencing was performed with immunoSEQ multiplex PCR; in TCRdb, only in-frame clones are kept and a portion is missing. That table is the source of V, J and clone size, and D and trimming were worked out from the DNA. The sample has roughly 60,000 clones; roughly 83% are singletons. Patients of the Seattle cohort, enrolled during active infection, were followed longitudinally.

The chain is built from TRBV7-9 and TRBJ1-1; 8 positions match TRBD1. The sample taken for sequencing was peripheral blood. This sequence was found in a man aged 25-40 years with COVID-19, enrolled during active disease. CDR3 nucleotides: TGTGCCAGCAGCCCGGACAGGGTTAGCACTGAAGCTTTCTTT. It encodes CASSPDRVSTEAFF.